These T cell receptor beta chains were read from a single sample in a study of cytomegalovirus exposure and HLA in healthy donors. Profiled with immunoSEQ multiplex PCR; TCRdb holds only in-frame clones, not every one. The repertoire holds fewer than 140,000 clones, with around 82% as singletons. Sequenced material: PBMCs. These receptors all come from a man between 45 and 60 years old in good health and CMV-seronegative. Each CDR3 is given with its conserved first and last residue. Fields, in order: CDR3 protein, CDR3 DNA, clone size, J gene, D gene, V gene. A D gene is named only where the DNA matches it firmly. Expanded clones get a size class; other rows say once, few or many, or leave the size out.

cdr3_aa: CASSLGRGGYYEQYF
cdr3_nt: TGTGCCAGCAGCTTAGGGAGGGGGGGGTACTACGAGCAGTACTTC
clone_size: .
j_call: TRBJ2-7
d_call: .
v_call: TRBV7-2

cdr3_aa: CACSGQTRVQFF
cdr3_nt: TGTGCCTGTTCCGGACAGACGCGCGTGCAGTTCTTC
clone_size: once
j_call: TRBJ2-1
d_call: .
v_call: TRBV19

cdr3_aa: CASSLDPLGNNEQFF
cdr3_nt: TGTGCCAGCAGCTTGGACCCTCTAGGTAACAATGAGCAGTTCTTC
clone_size: .
j_call: TRBJ2-1
d_call: .
v_call: TRBV5-4

cdr3_aa: CASSLIRIYSNQPQHF
cdr3_nt: TGTGCCAGCAGCTTGATCAGAATTTATAGCAATCAGCCCCAGCATTTT
clone_size: .
j_call: TRBJ1-5
d_call: .
v_call: TRBV5-8

cdr3_aa: CASSWMTSGGTDTQYF
cdr3_nt: TGTGCCAGCAGCTGGATGACTAGCGGGGGAACAGATACGCAGTATTTT
clone_size: .
j_call: TRBJ2-3
d_call: TRBD2
v_call: TRBV7-6

cdr3_aa: CASGLEGTTTGELFF
cdr3_nt: TGTGCTAGTGGTCTTGAGGGGACTACCACCGGGGAGCTGTTTTTT
clone_size: .
j_call: TRBJ2-2
d_call: TRBD2
v_call: TRBV12-5

cdr3_aa: CASSYPTSGGGEQFF
cdr3_nt: TGTGCCAGCAGTTACCCTACTAGCGGGGGTGGTGAGCAGTTCTTC
clone_size: .
j_call: TRBJ2-1
d_call: TRBD2
v_call: TRBV6-5

cdr3_aa: CAISDLGGTSGHNEQFF
cdr3_nt: TGTGCCATCAGTGACCTGGGGGGGACTAGCGGGCACAATGAGCAGTTCTTC
clone_size: .
j_call: TRBJ2-1
d_call: TRBD2
v_call: TRBV10-3

cdr3_aa: CASSRTSGGTYNEQFF
cdr3_nt: TGTGCCAGTAGTCGGACTAGCGGGGGAACCTACAATGAGCAGTTCTTC
clone_size: .
j_call: TRBJ2-1
d_call: TRBD2
v_call: TRBV19

cdr3_aa: CASSPGQVNSNQPQHF
cdr3_nt: TGTGCCAGCTCACCAGGACAGGTGAATAGCAATCAGCCCCAGCATTTT
clone_size: once
j_call: TRBJ1-5
d_call: TRBD1
v_call: TRBV18

cdr3_aa: CASSPGQPWSGYTF
cdr3_nt: TGTGCCAGCAGTCCAGGACAACCTTGGAGTGGCTACACCTTC
clone_size: .
j_call: TRBJ1-2
d_call: .
v_call: TRBV28

cdr3_aa: CASSELTGIHTGELFF
cdr3_nt: TGCGCCAGCAGCGAACTGACAGGGATTCACACCGGGGAGCTGTTTTTT
clone_size: .
j_call: TRBJ2-2
d_call: TRBD1
v_call: TRBV5-1

cdr3_aa: CASSLGEGEQYF
cdr3_nt: TGCGCCAGCAGCTTGGGGGAGGGCGAGCAGTACTTC
clone_size: .
j_call: TRBJ2-7
d_call: TRBD2
v_call: TRBV5-1

cdr3_aa: CASSPDRGITDTQYF
cdr3_nt: TGTGCCAGCTCTCCCGACAGGGGAATCACAGATACGCAGTATTTT
clone_size: .
j_call: TRBJ2-3
d_call: TRBD1
v_call: TRBV18

cdr3_aa: CASSLGQGDYNEQFF
cdr3_nt: TGTGCCAGCAGTCTTGGACAGGGGGACTACAATGAGCAGTTCTTC
clone_size: .
j_call: TRBJ2-1
d_call: TRBD1
v_call: TRBV5-4

cdr3_aa: CAWGRQGLETQYF
cdr3_nt: TGTGCCTGGGGACGCCAGGGTTTAGAGACCCAGTACTTC
clone_size: few
j_call: TRBJ2-5
d_call: .
v_call: TRBV30

cdr3_aa: CASSDLLNNEQFF
cdr3_nt: TGTGCCAGTAGTGATCTATTGAACAATGAGCAGTTCTTC
clone_size: .
j_call: TRBJ2-1
d_call: .
v_call: TRBV19

cdr3_aa: CASSIRGGNTEAFF
cdr3_nt: TGTGCCAGTAGTATAAGAGGGGGTAACACTGAAGCTTTCTTT
clone_size: few
j_call: TRBJ1-1
d_call: .
v_call: TRBV19

cdr3_aa: CAEGSGPFGEQFF
cdr3_nt: TGTGCTGAAGGTAGCGGGCCCTTTGGGGAGCAGTTCTTC
clone_size: .
j_call: TRBJ2-1
d_call: TRBD2
v_call: TRBV28

cdr3_aa: CASFSGAFTDTQYF
cdr3_nt: TGCGCCAGCTTTAGCGGGGCGTTCACAGATACGCAGTATTTT
clone_size: .
j_call: TRBJ2-3
d_call: TRBD2
v_call: TRBV5-1

cdr3_aa: CASSQGVFNSPLHF
cdr3_nt: TGTGCCAGCAGTCAGGGGGTTTTCAATTCACCCCTCCACTTT
clone_size: .
j_call: TRBJ1-6
d_call: TRBD1
v_call: TRBV5-8

cdr3_aa: CASSQSGGNTEAFF
cdr3_nt: TGTGCCAGCTCCCAATCCGGGGGGAACACTGAAGCTTTCTTT
clone_size: .
j_call: TRBJ1-1
d_call: .
v_call: TRBV18

cdr3_aa: CASTGSGLSGANVLTF
cdr3_nt: TGCGCCAGCACGGGGTCTGGGCTATCTGGGGCCAACGTCCTGACTTTC
clone_size: .
j_call: TRBJ2-6
d_call: .
v_call: TRBV10-2

cdr3_aa: CASSLGLPGAETQYF
cdr3_nt: TGTGCCAGCAGCTTGGGTTTGCCAGGGGCGGAGACCCAGTACTTC
clone_size: .
j_call: TRBJ2-5
d_call: .
v_call: TRBV7-2

cdr3_aa: CSVEAEGNEKLFF
cdr3_nt: TGCAGCGTTGAAGCGGAGGGTAATGAAAAACTGTTTTTT
clone_size: .
j_call: TRBJ1-4
d_call: .
v_call: TRBV29-1

cdr3_aa: CASSFWTRRDQPQHF
cdr3_nt: TGTGCCAGCAGCTTTTGGACGCGGCGGGATCAGCCCCAGCATTTT
clone_size: few
j_call: TRBJ1-5
d_call: .
v_call: TRBV5-6

cdr3_aa: CASSGQSSYGYTF
cdr3_nt: TGTGCCAGCAGCGGACAATCTTCCTATGGCTACACCTTC
clone_size: .
j_call: TRBJ1-2
d_call: .
v_call: TRBV2

cdr3_aa: CASSLFGQPYEQYF
cdr3_nt: TGTGCCAGCTCCCTATTTGGACAACCCTACGAGCAGTACTTC
clone_size: .
j_call: TRBJ2-7
d_call: .
v_call: TRBV6-6

cdr3_aa: CASSQEQWNTEAFF
cdr3_nt: TGCGCCAGCAGCCAAGAGCAGTGGAACACTGAAGCTTTCTTT
clone_size: .
j_call: TRBJ1-1
d_call: .
v_call: TRBV4-3

cdr3_aa: CASSGGTVQETQYF
cdr3_nt: TGTGCCAGCAGTGGGGGGACAGTACAAGAGACCCAGTACTTC
clone_size: .
j_call: TRBJ2-5
d_call: TRBD1
v_call: TRBV2